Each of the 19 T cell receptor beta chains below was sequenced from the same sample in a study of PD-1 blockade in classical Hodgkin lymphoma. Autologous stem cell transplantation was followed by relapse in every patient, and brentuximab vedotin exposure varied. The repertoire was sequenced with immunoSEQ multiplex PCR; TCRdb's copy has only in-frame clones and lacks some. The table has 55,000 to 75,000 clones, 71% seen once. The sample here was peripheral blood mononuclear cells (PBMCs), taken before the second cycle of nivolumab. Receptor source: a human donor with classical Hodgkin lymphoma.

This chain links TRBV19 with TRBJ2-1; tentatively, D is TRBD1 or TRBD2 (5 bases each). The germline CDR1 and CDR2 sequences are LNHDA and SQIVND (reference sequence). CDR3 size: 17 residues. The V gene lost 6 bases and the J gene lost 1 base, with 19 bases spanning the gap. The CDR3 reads CASSFPGRTTSYNEQFF. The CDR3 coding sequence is TGTGCCAGTAGCTTCCCGGGGCGAACAACATCCTACAATGAGCAGTTCTTC.

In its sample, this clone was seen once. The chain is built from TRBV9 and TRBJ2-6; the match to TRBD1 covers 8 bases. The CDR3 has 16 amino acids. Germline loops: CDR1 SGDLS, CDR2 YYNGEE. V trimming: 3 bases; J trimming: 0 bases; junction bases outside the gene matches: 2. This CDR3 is CASSADRASGANVLTF. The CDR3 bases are TGTGCCAGCAGCGCGGACAGGGCCTCTGGGGCCAACGTCCTGACTTTC.

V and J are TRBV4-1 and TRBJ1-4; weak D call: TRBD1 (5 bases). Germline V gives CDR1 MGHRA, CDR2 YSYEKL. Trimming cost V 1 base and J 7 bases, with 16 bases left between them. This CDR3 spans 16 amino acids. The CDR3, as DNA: TGCGCCAGCAGCCAAGCATGGGACTCGACAACTGAAAAACTGTTTTTT. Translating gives CASSQAWDSTTEKLFF.

This CDR3 is CASSSRGTTNEKLFF. The CDR3 DNA follows: TGTGCCAGCAGCTCCCGGGGCACAACTAATGAAAAACTGTTTTTT. V and J are TRBV28 and TRBJ1-4; weak D call: TRBD1 (5 bases). Trimming removed 6 bases from V and 0 bases from J, with 11 bases in between. This CDR3 is built from 15 residues. CDR1 and CDR2 (germline): MDHEN, SYDVKM.

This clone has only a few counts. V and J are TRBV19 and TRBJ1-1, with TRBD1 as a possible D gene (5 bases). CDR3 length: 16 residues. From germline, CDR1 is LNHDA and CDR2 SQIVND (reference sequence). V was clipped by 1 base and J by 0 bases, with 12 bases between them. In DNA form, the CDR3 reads TGTGCCAGTAGTATAGCGGCAGGGTCGGTGAACACTGAAGCTTTCTTT. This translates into CASSIAAGSVNTEAFF.

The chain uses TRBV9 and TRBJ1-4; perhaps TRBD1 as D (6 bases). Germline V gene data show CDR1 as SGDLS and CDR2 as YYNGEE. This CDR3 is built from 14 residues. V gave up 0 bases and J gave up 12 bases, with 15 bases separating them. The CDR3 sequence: CASSVAQGPAELFF. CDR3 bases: TGTGCCAGCAGCGTAGCGCAGGGGCCGGCTGAACTGTTTTTT.

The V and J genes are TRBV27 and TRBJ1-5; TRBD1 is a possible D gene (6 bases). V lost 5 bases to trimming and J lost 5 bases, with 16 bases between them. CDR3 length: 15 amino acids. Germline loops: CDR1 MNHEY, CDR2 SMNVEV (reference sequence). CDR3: CASSPLTGGDQPQHF. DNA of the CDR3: TGTGCCAGCAGTCCCCTGACAGGAGGCGATCAGCCCCAGCATTTT.

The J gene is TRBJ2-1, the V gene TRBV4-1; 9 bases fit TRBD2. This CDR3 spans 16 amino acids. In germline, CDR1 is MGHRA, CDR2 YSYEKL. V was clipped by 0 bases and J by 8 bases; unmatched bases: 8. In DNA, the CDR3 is TGCGCCAGCAGCCAAGATCAGGCGGGAGGGAGGGATGAGCAGTTCTTC. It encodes CASSQDQAGGRDEQFF.

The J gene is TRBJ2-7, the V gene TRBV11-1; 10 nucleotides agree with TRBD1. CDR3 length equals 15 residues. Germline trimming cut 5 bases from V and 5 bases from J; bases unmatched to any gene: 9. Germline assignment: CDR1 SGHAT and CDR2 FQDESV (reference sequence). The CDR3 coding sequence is TGTGCCAGCAGCACTACCGGGACAGGGGTCCACGAGCAGTACTTC. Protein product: CASSTTGTGVHEQYF.

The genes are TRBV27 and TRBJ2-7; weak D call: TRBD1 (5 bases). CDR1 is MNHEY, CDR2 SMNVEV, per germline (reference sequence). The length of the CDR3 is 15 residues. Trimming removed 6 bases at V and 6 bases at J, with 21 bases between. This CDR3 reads CASRDISGELREQYF. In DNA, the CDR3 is TGTGCCAGCAGGGACATCTCAGGAGAACTACGCGAGCAGTACTTC.

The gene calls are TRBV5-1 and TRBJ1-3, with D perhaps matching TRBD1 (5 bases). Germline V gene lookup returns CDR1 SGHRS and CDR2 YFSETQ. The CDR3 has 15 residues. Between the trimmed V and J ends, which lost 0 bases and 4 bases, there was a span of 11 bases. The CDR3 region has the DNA TGCGCCAGCAGCTTGGGAGTGGGGGAAGGAAACACCATATATTTT. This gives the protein CASSLGVGEGNTIYF.

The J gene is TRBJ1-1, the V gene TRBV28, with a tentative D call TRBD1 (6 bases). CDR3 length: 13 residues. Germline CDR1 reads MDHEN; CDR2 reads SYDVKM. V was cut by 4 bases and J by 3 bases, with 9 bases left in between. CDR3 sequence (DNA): TGTGCCAGCAGTTCGCAGGGGTACACTGAAGCTTTCTTT. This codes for CASSSQGYTEAFF. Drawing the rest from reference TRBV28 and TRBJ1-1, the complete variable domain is DVKVTQSSRYLVKRTGEKVFLECVQDMDHENMFWYRQDPGLGLRLIYFSYDVKMKEKGDIPEGYSVSREKKERFSLILESASTNQTSMYLCASSSQGYTEAFFGQGTRLTVV.

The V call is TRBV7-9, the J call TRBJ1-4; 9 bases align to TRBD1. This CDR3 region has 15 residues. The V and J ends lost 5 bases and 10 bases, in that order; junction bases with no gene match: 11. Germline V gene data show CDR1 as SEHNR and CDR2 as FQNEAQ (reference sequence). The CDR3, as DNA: TGTGCCAGCAGCCCATGGGACAGGGAAGTGGGAAAACTGTTTTTT. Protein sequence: CASSPWDREVGKLFF.

CDR3 in DNA: TGTGCCAGCAGCTTCGAAGGGACCTACACTGAAGCTTTCTTT. It specifies CASSFEGTYTEAFF. The V call is TRBV7-6, the J call TRBJ1-1; D is possibly TRBD1 (5 bases). From germline, CDR1 is SGHVS and CDR2 FNYEAQ. V lost 3 bases and J 3 bases, leaving 11 bases between the germline ends. The CDR3 contains 14 residues.

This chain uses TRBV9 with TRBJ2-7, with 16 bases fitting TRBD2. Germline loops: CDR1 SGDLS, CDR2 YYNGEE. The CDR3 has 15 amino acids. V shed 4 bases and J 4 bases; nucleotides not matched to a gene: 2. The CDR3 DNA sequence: TGTGCCAGCAGCCCGGGACTAGCGGGAGGGTACGAGCAGTACTTC. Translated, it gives CASSPGLAGGYEQYF.

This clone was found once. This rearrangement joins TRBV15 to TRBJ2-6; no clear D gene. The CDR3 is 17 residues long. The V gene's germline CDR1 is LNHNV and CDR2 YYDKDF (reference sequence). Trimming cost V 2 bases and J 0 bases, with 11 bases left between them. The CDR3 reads CATSRRLGSSGANVLTF. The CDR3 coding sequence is TGTGCCACCAGCAGACGTTTAGGAAGCTCTGGGGCCAACGTCCTGACTTTC.

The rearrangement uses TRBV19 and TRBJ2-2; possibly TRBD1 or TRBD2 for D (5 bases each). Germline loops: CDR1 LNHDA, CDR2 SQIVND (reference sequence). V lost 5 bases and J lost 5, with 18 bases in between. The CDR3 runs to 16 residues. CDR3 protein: CASSSPGPARTGELFF. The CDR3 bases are TGTGCCAGTAGTTCCCCGGGGCCTGCGAGGACCGGGGAGCTGTTTTTT. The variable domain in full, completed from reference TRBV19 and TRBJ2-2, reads DGGITQSPKYLFRKEGQNVTLSCEQNLNHDAMYWYRQDPGQGLRLIYYSQIVNDFQKGDIAEGYSVSREKKESFPLTVTSAQKNPTAFYLCASSSPGPARTGELFFGEGSRLTVL.

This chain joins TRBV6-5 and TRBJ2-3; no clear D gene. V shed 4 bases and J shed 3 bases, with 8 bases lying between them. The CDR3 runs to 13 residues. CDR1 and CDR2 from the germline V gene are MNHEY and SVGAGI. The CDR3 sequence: CASSFPGTDTQYF. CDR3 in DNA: TGTGCCAGCAGTTTCCCCGGGACAGATACGCAGTATTTT.

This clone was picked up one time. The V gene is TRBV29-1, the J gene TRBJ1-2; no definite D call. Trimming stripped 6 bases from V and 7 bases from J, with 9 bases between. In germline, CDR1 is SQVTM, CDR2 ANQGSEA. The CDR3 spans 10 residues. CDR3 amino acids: CSVGELGYTF. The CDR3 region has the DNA TGCAGCGTCGGAGAGCTTGGCTACACCTTC.